Shown below are 29 T cell receptor beta chains from a single sample sequenced in a study of breast tumors, draining lymph nodes, adjacent tissues. TCRdb fed the multiplex PCR reads into MiXCR, producing one record per CDR3 protein. The top ten clones hold roughly 4% of a sample with 200,000 or so distinct CDR3 sequences, roughly 31% of them seen once. Breast cancer patients provided tissue from their axillary draining lymph nodes. Sequenced sample: axillary lymph node tissue. These receptors came from a female donor with breast cancer. Some clones in this sample may be carry-over from other donors' samples.

This clonotype occurred many times. The rearrangement links TRBV5-1 to TRBJ2-7; maybe TRBD2 (7 bases). Germline V gives CDR1 SGHRS, CDR2 YFSETQ. The CDR3 is made up of 14 amino acids. V was clipped by 4 bases and J by 0 bases, with 11 bases between them. CDR3 DNA sequence: TGCGCCAGCAGCCAAGGGGGGGACTCCTACGAGCAGTACTTC. Protein: CASSQGGDSYEQYF.

A note on this clonotype: This may arise from a read error, as a much more abundant clone is one base away. The chain uses TRBV6-1 and TRBJ1-4; D ambiguous. CDR1 MNHNS and CDR2 SASEGT come from the germline V gene. The CDR3 is 16 amino acids. The CDR3 loop is CASSELYGPTNEKLIF. As DNA, the CDR3 is TGTGCCAGCAGTGAACTTTACGGACCAACTAATGAAAAACTGATTTTT.

In the case of this clonotype: One base away lies a much larger clone, so this may be a sequencing read error. The chain combines TRBV4-3 with TRBJ2-1; D is unresolved. The CDR3 length is 15 residues. The germline gives CDR1 LGHNA, CDR2 YSLEER. Trimming took 4 bases from V and 5 from J, leaving 15 bases between them. This chain's CDR3 is CASSRWYLLDNEQFF. CDR3 coding DNA: TGCGCCAGCAGCCGATGGTATCTCCTGGACAATGAGCAGTTCTTC.

This clonotype was seen a handful of times. This sequence joins TRBV20-1 and TRBJ2-7; tentatively, D is TRBD1 (5 bases). Trimming stripped 0 bases from V and 6 bases from J, with 18 bases between. Germline values: CDR1 DFQATT, CDR2 SNEGSKA (reference sequence). The CDR3 has 15 residues. The chain's CDR3 is CSARDNRQGTCEQYF. Written as DNA, the CDR3 is TGCAGTGCTAGAGATAATCGGCAGGGAACCTGCGAGCAGTACTTC.

This clonotype was seen at least ten times. V and J are TRBV6-1 and TRBJ1-6, with TRBD1 matching 9 bases. The CDR3 is 14 residues long. Germline assignment: CDR1 MNHNS and CDR2 SASEGT. The V segment lost 6 bases and the J segment 9 bases; nucleotides outside the gene matches: 6. The CDR3 spells CASSRQGDSSPLHF. The CDR3 coding sequence is TGTGCCAGCAGCCGACAGGGGGATAGTTCACCCCTCCACTTT.

The table lists this clonotype with a few counts. This chain joins TRBV15 and TRBJ1-1; TRBD1 is a possible D gene (5 bases). CDR1 is LNHNV and CDR2 is YYDKDF in the germline V gene (reference sequence). The V gene lost 0 bases and the J gene lost 11 bases, with 13 bases spanning the gap. The CDR3 length is 13 residues. Here the CDR3 reads CATSRDVGGYAFF. The CDR3 nucleotides are TGTGCCACCAGCAGAGATGTCGGGGGGTATGCTTTCTTT. The full variable domain, its missing parts supplied by reference TRBV15 and TRBJ1-1, is DAMVIQNPRYQVTQFGKPVTLSCSQTLNHNVMYWYQQKSSQAPKLLFHYYDKDFNNEADTPDNFQSRRPNTSFCFLDIRSPGLGDTAMYLCATSRDVGGYAFFGQGTRLTVV.

In its sample, this clonotype was seen many times. The chain joins TRBV20-1 to TRBJ2-3; 10 bases fit TRBD2. The V gene end was trimmed by 6 bases and the J gene end by 5 bases; junction bases not matched to a gene: 11. This CDR3 has 15 amino acids. Germline-derived CDR1 and CDR2 are DFQATT and SNEGSKA (reference sequence). The CDR3 is CSAATSGTAGDTQYF. The CDR3 DNA sequence: TGCAGTGCCGCCACTAGCGGGACTGCGGGAGATACGCAGTATTTT.

The chain carries TRBV5-1 and TRBJ2-2; the match to TRBD2 covers 12 bases. From germline, CDR1 is SGHRS and CDR2 YFSETQ. The ends lost 3 bases at V and 3 bases at J; junction bases unmatched: 9. The CDR3 contains 18 residues. The CDR3 sequence: CASSWGLAGLADTGELFF. In nucleotides, the CDR3 is TGCGCCAGCAGCTGGGGACTAGCGGGCCTTGCGGACACCGGGGAGCTGTTTTTT.

The gene calls are TRBV6-6 and TRBJ2-2; TRBD1 matches at 10 bases. Germline CDR1 MNHNY, CDR2 SVGAGI (reference sequence). V trimming: 5 bases; J trimming: 7 bases; junction bases outside the gene matches: 10. The CDR3 totals 16 residues. The CDR3 region has the DNA TGTGCCAGCAGTCACGGCGGGACAGGGGAATTCGGGGAGCTGTTTTTT. Its translation is CASSHGGTGEFGELFF.

The V gene is TRBV5-6, the J gene TRBJ1-6, with D hard to call. The last part of the DNA fits TRBJ1-1 better; the J call may be wrong. From germline, CDR1 is SGHDT and CDR2 YYEEEE. This CDR3 contains 12 residues. CDR3 DNA sequence: TGTGCCAGCAGCTTGGCTGGGAATGAAGCTTTCTTT. Its translation: CASSLAGNEAFF.

Notes on this clonotype: A much larger clone lies one base from this, so it may be a read error. The CDR3 does not close with the conserved phenylalanine or tryptophan, likely indicating a read error. V usage is TRBV9 and J usage is TRBJ2-5; D remains ambiguous. The germline gives CDR1 SGDLS, CDR2 YYNGEE. The CDR3 is 13 residues long. V was clipped by 4 bases and J by 3 bases, with 10 bases between them. CDR3 sequence (DNA): TGTGCCAGCAGCAAGACTGGGAAAGAGACCCAGTACTCC. As protein: CASSKTGKETQYS.

With regard to this clonotype: The junction does not match germline at one end; this may be a read error. The rearrangement links TRBV3-1 to TRBJ2-1; D is unclear. The CDR3 covers 13 residues. The germline V gene has CDR1 LGHDT and CDR2 YNNKEL (reference sequence). CDR3 nucleotides: TGTGCCAGCAGCCGAGCAACGTACAATGAGCAGCTCTTC. Residues: CASSRATYNEQLF.

The chain combines TRBV2 with TRBJ1-2; D gene uncertain. The CDR3 consists of 14 residues. The V and J ends lost 2 bases and 6 bases respectively, with 13 bases between them. From germline, CDR1 is SNHLY and CDR2 FYNNEI. CDR3 in DNA: TGTGCCAGCAGTGAAACGGGAAGTCTGAATGGCTACACCTTC. Protein: CASSETGSLNGYTF.

At least ten counts were recorded for this clonotype. V usage is TRBV6-1 and J usage is TRBJ1-5, with D unclear. Between the trimmed V and J ends, which lost 2 bases and 4 bases, there was a span of 15 bases. The germline V gene has CDR1 MNHNS and CDR2 SASEGT. This CDR3 is 16 amino acids long. The CDR3 loop reads CASSEFPGIGNQPQHF. The CDR3 bases are TGTGCCAGCAGTGAATTCCCAGGCATAGGGAATCAGCCCCAGCATTTT.

The rearrangement joins TRBV5-5 to TRBJ2-7, with 8 nucleotides matching TRBD1. V shed 1 base, J shed 1 base, and the junction held 7 bases outside the gene matches. This CDR3 comprises 16 residues. CDR1 is SGHKS, CDR2 YYEKEE, per germline (reference sequence). CDR3: CASSLSKRTGSYEQYF. CDR3 coding DNA: TGTGCCAGCAGCTTGAGTAAGCGGACAGGGTCCTACGAGCAGTACTTC.

This clonotype turned up a few times. The chain employs TRBV12-3 or TRBV12-4 and TRBJ2-7; TRBD1 matches at 9 bases. The ends lost 3 bases at V and 2 bases at J; junction bases unmatched: 11. The CDR3 extends over 17 amino acids. CDR3 sequence: CASSFGEGTGSTYEQYF. In DNA, the CDR3 is TGTGCCAGCAGTTTCGGGGAGGGGACAGGGTCTACCTACGAGCAGTACTTC.

This clonotype has only one observation. This chain uses TRBV29-1 with TRBJ1-2, with TRBD1 matching over 11 bases. V was clipped by 6 bases and J by 8 bases; unmatched bases: 5. This CDR3 is 12 amino acids long. CDR1 and CDR2 from the germline V gene are SQVTM and ANQGSEA. The CDR3 here is CSVFGQGAGYTF. The CDR3, as DNA: TGCAGCGTCTTCGGACAGGGGGCAGGCTACACCTTC.

There are many counts of this clonotype. This chain links TRBV6-6 with TRBJ2-1, with unresolved D. The germline V gene encodes CDR1 MNHNY and CDR2 SVGAGI (reference sequence). Trimming removed 0 bases from V and 8 bases from J, with 8 bases in between. There are 13 residues in the CDR3. The CDR3 sequence: CASSYSSGYEQFF. The DNA for the CDR3 is TGTGCCAGCAGTTACTCGAGTGGCTATGAGCAGTTCTTC.

In this sample, this clonotype turned up many times. V usage is TRBV5-1 and J usage is TRBJ1-3; 8 bases map to TRBD1. The CDR3 runs 16 residues. CDR1 and CDR2 from the germline V gene are SGHRS and YFSETQ. With 1 base clipped from V and 2 bases from J, the junction kept 5 bases outside the gene matches. The CDR3 bases are TGCGCCAGCAGCTTGATGCCGACAGGGGCTGGAAACACCATATATTTT. The encoded protein is CASSLMPTGAGNTIYF. Full variable domain (missing parts from reference TRBV5-1 and TRBJ1-3): KAGVTQTPRYLIKTRGQQVTLSCSPISGHRSVSWYQQTPGQGLQFLFEYFSETQRNKGNFPGRFSGRQFSNSRSEMNVSTLELGDSALYLCASSLMPTGAGNTIYFGEGSWLTVV.

The sample holds many counts of this clonotype. This sequence joins TRBV12-3 or TRBV12-4 and TRBJ2-6, with a tentative D call TRBD1 (5 bases). This CDR3 comprises 15 residues. V was shortened by 6 bases and J by 1 base, with 10 bases between the two germline ends. CDR3 sequence (DNA): TGTGCCAGCAGAATTTCAGGGTCTGGGGCCAACGTCCTGACTTTC. Its translation is CASRISGSGANVLTF.

This clonotype has a single count. The chain recombines TRBV7-3 with TRBJ1-5, with TRBD1 matching 9 bases. J was trimmed by 11 bases and V by 5 bases; bases with no gene match: 10. Germline V CDR1 and CDR2: SGHTA, FQGTGA. CDR3 size: 14 residues. This chain's CDR3 is CASSVTGGQETQHF. The CDR3 DNA sequence: TGTGCCAGCAGCGTCACAGGGGGCCAAGAGACCCAGCATTTT. Filled out from reference TRBV7-3 and TRBJ1-5, the complete variable domain reads GAGVSQTPSNKVTEKGKYVELRCDPISGHTALYWYRQSLGQGPEFLIYFQGTGAADDSGLPNDRFFAVRPEGSVSTLKIQRTERGDSAVYLCASSVTGGQETQHFGDGTRLSIL.

This clonotype is a singleton in its sample. The rearrangement uses TRBV2 and TRBJ2-2; 10 bases map to TRBD2. Per germline, CDR1 SNHLY and CDR2 FYNNEI. The CDR3 spans 16 residues. Germline trimming cut 3 bases from V and 2 bases from J; bases unmatched to any gene: 3. The CDR3 sequence is CASSDWTSGNTGELFF. CDR3 sequence (DNA): TGTGCCAGCAGTGACTGGACTAGCGGTAACACCGGGGAGCTGTTTTTT.

In its sample, this clonotype was seen many times. V is TRBV6-1 and J is TRBJ1-4, with D unclear. CDR1 and CDR2 from the germline V gene are MNHNS and SASEGT. The length of the CDR3 is 13 residues. Trimming removed 7 bases from V and 4 bases from J, with 10 bases in between. In nucleotides, the CDR3 is TGTGCCAGCAACCGGGCATTTAATGAAAAACTGTTTTTT. This encodes CASNRAFNEKLFF.

CDR3 sequence reads: CASRWASADTQYF. CDR3 DNA: TGTGCCAGTAGATGGGCTAGCGCCGATACGCAGTATTTT. This rearrangement joins TRBV19 to TRBJ2-3; D might be TRBD2 (6 bases). Germline V gene lookup returns CDR1 LNHDA and CDR2 SQIVND (reference sequence). V was cut by 6 bases and J by 6 bases, with 13 bases left in between. This CDR3 comprises 13 residues.

This clonotype came up many times. The V call is TRBV9, the J call TRBJ2-1; tentatively, D is TRBD1 (5 bases). Germline values: CDR1 SGDLS, CDR2 YYNGEE. The CDR3 is 16 residues long. Trimming took 1 base from V and 4 from J, leaving 15 bases between them. DNA for the CDR3: TGTGCCAGCAGCGTATCAGGGATTGGGTTTTACAATGAGCAGTTCTTC. This encodes CASSVSGIGFYNEQFF.

This clonotype came up many times. V gene TRBV20-1 combines with J gene TRBJ1-5, with D tentatively TRBD1 (6 bases). The CDR3 consists of 15 residues. The germline V gene has CDR1 DFQATT and CDR2 SNEGSKA (reference sequence). V lost 1 base, J lost 3 bases, and 13 bases lay in between. The CDR3: CSARGSTGSNQPQHF. The CDR3 DNA reads as TGCAGTGCTAGAGGGTCCACAGGGTCCAATCAGCCCCAGCATTTT.

This clonotype showed up many times. The genes are TRBV9 and TRBJ2-6; a possible D gene is TRBD1 (5 bases). CDR3 length: 15 amino acids. The ends were cut back, 2 bases at V and 0 bases at J, with 6 bases in the middle. Germline CDR1 and CDR2: SGDLS and YYNGEE. The CDR3 sequence is CASSVDSSGANVLTF. For the CDR3, the DNA is TGTGCCAGCAGCGTTGACAGCTCTGGGGCCAACGTCCTGACTTTC. Variable domain in full (rest from reference TRBV9 and TRBJ2-6): DSGVTQTPKHLITATGQRVTLRCSPRSGDLSVYWYQQSLDQGLQFLIQYYNGEERAKGNILERFSAQQFPDLHSELNLSSLELGDSALYFCASSVDSSGANVLTFGAGSRLTVL.

This chain uses TRBV7-2 with TRBJ2-2; 11 nucleotides agree with TRBD2. The CDR3 sequence is 17 residues long. CDR1 and CDR2 (germline): SGHTA, FQGNSA. V shed 3 bases and J 6 bases; nucleotides not matched to a gene: 9. CDR3 DNA sequence: TGTGCCAGCAGCTTCACCTCTAGCGGGAGGAAATCCGGGGAGCTGTTTTTT. Its protein product is CASSFTSSGRKSGELFF.

This clonotype came up many times. The CDR3 region has the DNA TGTGCCAGCAGCTACTACTCTAGCACAGATACGCAGTATTTT. Translated, it gives CASSYYSSTDTQYF. The genes are TRBV7-2 and TRBJ2-3; no clear D. Germline V gene data show CDR1 as SGHTA and CDR2 as FQGNSA. Trimming stripped 4 bases from V and 0 bases from J, with 8 bases between. The CDR3 is 14 residues long. The full variable domain, rest sourced from reference TRBV7-2 and TRBJ2-3, is GAGVSQSPSNKVTEKGKDVELRCDPISGHTALYWYRQSLGQGLEFLIYFQGNSAPDKSGLPSDRFSAERTGGSVSTLTIQRTQQEDSAVYLCASSYYSSTDTQYFGPGTRLTVL.